What follows are 25 T cell receptor beta chains derived from one specimen sequenced in a study of T-cell reconstitution after alpha-beta-depleted transplantation in children. Preparing the TCRbeta library involved the use of unique molecular identifiers. MiXCR, run by TCRdb on the PCR reads, gives a single entry per CDR3 protein. Altogether over 450,000 distinct CDR3 sequences are present, roughly a tenth being singletons, with the ten largest covering about 2%. Source: PBMCs, taken before TCRalphabeta/CD19-depleted stem cell transplant. The origin of the receptors is a child aged 2-15 years with inherited bone marrow failure, due to receive a stem cell transplant.

Notes on this clonotype: This could be a read error, since a much larger clone is one nucleotide away. The rearrangement joins TRBV5-1 to TRBJ2-1, with 8 nucleotides matching TRBD2. Germline CDR1 is SGHRS and CDR2 is YFSETQ. The V gene end was trimmed by 4 bases and the J gene end by 4 bases; junction bases not matched to a gene: 10. The CDR3 totals 16 residues. DNA for the CDR3: TGCGCCAGCAGCCTATATTCGGGAGGGTTGTACAATGAGCAGTTCTTC. Residues: CASSLYSGGLYNEQFF.

This clonotype was found many times. CDR3 DNA sequence: TGCGCCAGCAGCTCGGGACAGGGACATCTGCCCCTCCACTTT. Translation: CASSSGQGHLPLHF. The genes are TRBV5-1 and TRBJ1-6; TRBD1 matches 9 bases. The V segment lost 3 bases and the J segment 13 bases; nucleotides outside the gene matches: 8. This CDR3 comprises 14 residues. The germline V gene encodes CDR1 SGHRS and CDR2 YFSETQ. The whole variable domain, remainder taken from reference TRBV5-1 and TRBJ1-6, is KAGVTQTPRYLIKTRGQQVTLSCSPISGHRSVSWYQQTPGQGLQFLFEYFSETQRNKGNFPGRFSGRQFSNSRSEMNVSTLELGDSALYLCASSSGQGHLPLHFGNGTRLTVT.

Remarks on this clonotype: Compared with germline, one end of the junction differs, possibly owing to a read error. The J gene is TRBJ2-1, the V gene TRBV7-2; perhaps TRBD1 as D (6 bases). The CDR3 sequence is 17 residues long. Germline CDR1 and CDR2: SGHTA and FQGNSA. CDR3 nucleotide sequence: TGTGCCGGCAGCTTAGGTGTTAGAGGACAGACGATAAATGAGCAGTTCTTC. Its translation: CAGSLGVRGQTINEQFF.

This clonotype showed up many times. J is TRBJ2-1 and V is TRBV5-6, with 11 positions matching TRBD2. Germline lookup yields CDR1 SGHDT and CDR2 YYEEEE. The trim removed 3 bases at V and 7 bases at J, leaving 9 bases unmatched. The CDR3 is 16 amino acids. The CDR3: CASSWPLAGGSNEQFF. The CDR3 bases are TGTGCCAGCAGCTGGCCTCTAGCGGGAGGCTCGAATGAGCAGTTCTTC.

This clonotype was detected many times. This chain links TRBV6-5 with TRBJ2-7; D may be TRBD2 (5 bases). Germline loops: CDR1 MNHEY, CDR2 SVGAGI. This CDR3 is built from 15 residues. V dropped 0 bases and J dropped 0 bases, with 9 bases sitting between them. The CDR3 DNA follows: TGTGCCAGCAGTTACTCGTCGGGGAGCTCCTACGAGCAGTACTTC. Translated, it gives CASSYSSGSSYEQYF.

This clonotype was detected many times. This chain joins TRBV4-3 and TRBJ1-2; weak D call: TRBD1 (5 bases). Germline CDR1 reads LGHNA; CDR2 reads YSLEER. Trimming cost V 3 bases and J 3 bases, with 11 bases left between them. There are 14 residues in the CDR3. The CDR3 region is CASSQDMGDYGYTF. CDR3 DNA: TGCGCCAGCAGCCAGGACATGGGGGACTATGGCTACACCTTC.

Comment on this clonotype: Because the CDR3 is missing its conserved closing phenylalanine or tryptophan, this is likely a read error. The chain has TRBV7-2 and TRBJ2-7, with no clear D. Germline V lookup: CDR1 SGHTA, CDR2 FQGNSA. Trimming stripped 1 base from V and 3 bases from J, with 7 bases between. This CDR3 is built from 13 residues. In DNA form, the CDR3 reads TGTGCCAGCAGCTTAGGCCTGTACTACGAGCAGTACCTC. This sequence encodes CASSLGLYYEQYL.

This clonotype was detected ten times or more. This chain connects TRBV27 to TRBJ2-7, with TRBD1 matching over 8 bases. Germline CDR1 is MNHEY and CDR2 is SMNVEV (reference sequence). V was pared by 4 bases and J by 5 bases, with 10 bases of the junction left unmatched. There are 15 residues in the CDR3. CDR3 sequence reads: CASSSQGAPINEQYF. The CDR3 nucleotides are TGTGCCAGCAGTTCCCAGGGGGCGCCGATTAACGAGCAGTACTTC.

Many counts were recorded for this clonotype. The chain is built from TRBV12-3 or TRBV12-4 and TRBJ1-2, with unresolved D. Trimming cost V 3 bases and J 6 bases, with 5 bases left between them. This CDR3 spans 11 amino acids. The CDR3 sequence: CASSLGNGYTF. The DNA for the CDR3 is TGTGCCAGCAGTTTGGGGAATGGCTACACCTTC.

This clonotype occurred a few times. CDR3 sequence (DNA): TGTGCCGTTGGGGGCCGGGAGTACTTC. Protein product: CAVGGREYF. V and J are TRBV28 and TRBJ2-5; TRBD1 is a possible D gene (6 bases). V was cut by 11 bases and J by 12 bases, with 13 bases left in between. The CDR3 contains 9 residues. CDR1 is MDHEN, CDR2 SYDVKM, per germline.

In its sample, this clonotype was seen many times. The rearrangement uses TRBV4-1 and TRBJ2-7, with D tentatively TRBD1 (5 bases). The CDR3 loop spans 14 amino acids. Germline loops: CDR1 MGHRA, CDR2 YSYEKL. V lost 1 base to trimming and J lost 4 bases, with 11 bases between them. DNA for the CDR3: TGCGCCAGCAGCCAAGGAGACAGTAGTTACGAGCAGTACTTC. This translates into CASSQGDSSYEQYF.

As to this clonotype: Being one base from a much bigger clone, this may be a read error. This rearrangement joins TRBV19 to TRBJ2-1; D may match TRBD1 or TRBD2 (5 bases each). The CDR3 has 15 residues. Per germline, CDR1 LNHDA and CDR2 SQIVND (reference sequence). The CDR3 DNA sequence: TGTGCCAGTAGTATCCGCCCGGGACCCCACAATGAGCAGATCTTC. Amino acids: CASSIRPGPHNEQIF.

This chain joins TRBV7-2 and TRBJ2-1; D remains unclear. The germline V gene has CDR1 SGHTA and CDR2 FQGNSA. Trimming removed 8 bases from V and 2 bases from J, with 10 bases in between. There are 13 residues in the CDR3. CDR3: CASLWSTYNEQFF. CDR3 nucleotide sequence: TGTGCCAGCCTCTGGAGTACCTACAATGAGCAGTTCTTC. Full variable domain (outside the CDR3, taken from reference TRBV7-2 and TRBJ2-1): GAGVSQSPSNKVTEKGKDVELRCDPISGHTALYWYRQSLGQGLEFLIYFQGNSAPDKSGLPSDRFSAERTGGSVSTLTIQRTQQEDSAVYLCASLWSTYNEQFFGPGTRLTVL.

The V and J genes are TRBV7-2 and TRBJ2-7, with D maybe TRBD2 (6 bases). The ends were cut back, 1 base at V and 10 bases at J, with 17 bases in the middle. The CDR3 spans 14 residues. Germline values: CDR1 SGHTA, CDR2 FQGNSA. CDR3 in amino acids: CASSLGAGLVDQYF. DNA of the CDR3: TGTGCCAGCAGCTTAGGGGCGGGGTTGGTCGATCAGTACTTC.

The sample holds many counts of this clonotype. V and J are TRBV5-4 and TRBJ2-7; 8 bases line up with TRBD1. The CDR3 is made up of 13 amino acids. The V gene end was trimmed by 4 bases and the J gene end by 7 bases; junction bases not matched to a gene: 7. Looked up from germline, CDR1 is SGHNT and CDR2 is YYREEE (reference sequence). CDR3 loop: CASSLTGAREQYF. In nucleotides, the CDR3 is TGTGCCAGCAGCCTGACAGGGGCTCGGGAGCAGTACTTC.

As concerns this clonotype: A single base separates this from a much larger clone, so it may be a read error. The genes are TRBV5-1 and TRBJ2-7; TRBD2 might be the D (5 bases). The germline V gene has CDR1 SGHRS and CDR2 YFSETQ. CDR3 size: 14 residues. The CDR3 loop is CASSLASGFYQQYF. For the CDR3, the DNA is TGCGCCAGCAGCTTGGCCAGCGGATTCTACCAGCAGTACTTC.

This clonotype has a count of ten or more. The chain employs TRBV28 and TRBJ2-7; D is uncertain. The germline V gene encodes CDR1 MDHEN and CDR2 SYDVKM. This CDR3 is 14 amino acids long. Trimming removed 7 bases at V and 2 bases at J, with 15 bases between. The CDR3 region is CASNPRAPAYEQYF. The CDR3, as DNA: TGTGCCAGCAATCCAAGAGCCCCGGCCTACGAGCAGTACTTC.

DNA of the CDR3: TGCGCCAGCAGTTGGGGACCAATCACCGGGGAGCTGTTTTTT. This codes for CASSWGPITGELFF. The chain has TRBV10-2 and TRBJ2-2; possibly TRBD1 or TRBD2 for D (5 bases each). Trimming shortened V by 5 bases and J by 4 bases, and 11 bases separated the two germline ends. CDR1 and CDR2 (germline): WSHSY, SAAADI. The CDR3 runs 14 residues.

This clonotype appeared many times. The gene calls are TRBV18 and TRBJ1-1, with TRBD1 as a possible D gene (5 bases). Looked up from germline, CDR1 is KGHSH and CDR2 is LQKENI. The CDR3 is made up of 14 amino acids. V lost 2 bases, J lost 0 bases, and 7 bases lay in between. The CDR3 reads CASSPGQVNTEAFF. Written as DNA, the CDR3 is TGTGCCAGCTCACCAGGACAAGTGAACACTGAAGCTTTCTTT.

This clonotype was picked up many times. The chain uses TRBV6-2 or TRBV6-3 and TRBJ2-1; weak D call: TRBD2 (5 bases). Trimming removed 0 bases from V and 0 bases from J, with 15 bases in between. Germline CDR1 MNHEY, CDR2 SVGEGT. The CDR3 extends over 18 amino acids. The CDR3 DNA sequence: TGTGCCAGCAGTTACTCGAAAACCCCAGCGGACTCCTACAATGAGCAGTTCTTC. Its translation is CASSYSKTPADSYNEQFF.

This clonotype was counted ten times or more. The chain employs TRBV24-1 and TRBJ1-1; D perhaps matches TRBD1 (5 bases). Looked up from germline, CDR1 is KGHDR and CDR2 is SFDVKD. CDR3 length equals 12 residues. V was trimmed by 7 bases and J by 2 bases, leaving 7 bases between them. The CDR3 protein is CATRGPNTEAFF. The DNA for the CDR3 is TGTGCCACCAGGGGACCAAACACTGAAGCTTTCTTT.

This clonotype was seen ten or more times. The V and J genes are TRBV3-1 and TRBJ2-7; 9 positions match TRBD2. The CDR3 loop spans 15 amino acids. Germline-derived CDR1 and CDR2 are LGHDT and YNNKEL (reference sequence). Trimming took 4 bases from V and 4 from J; bases not matched to a gene: 8. CDR3 protein: CASSRAGTSYYEQYF. Here the CDR3 DNA reads TGTGCCAGCAGCCGAGCCGGGACTAGCTATTACGAGCAGTACTTC.

Ten or more counts support this clonotype. The V and J genes are TRBV12-3 or TRBV12-4 and TRBJ1-1; D is ambiguous. Trimming removed 6 bases at V and 2 bases at J, with 7 bases between. The CDR3 covers 12 residues. The CDR3 sequence is CASSPFNTEAFF. The CDR3 DNA follows: TGTGCCAGCAGCCCCTTTAACACTGAAGCTTTCTTT.

This clonotype was recorded many times. This chain uses TRBV7-2 with TRBJ2-1; D is ambiguous. The germline gives CDR1 SGHTA, CDR2 FQGNSA. The CDR3 covers 15 residues. V was pared by 7 bases and J by 1 base, with 14 bases between. The chain's CDR3 is CASTLGGQSYNEQFF. DNA of the CDR3: TGTGCCAGCACCCTCGGCGGTCAGTCCTACAATGAGCAGTTCTTC.

The chain joins TRBV27 to TRBJ2-7; D is unresolved. The CDR3 extends over 14 amino acids. Germline CDR1 and CDR2: MNHEY and SMNVEV (reference sequence). Trimming left V 5 bases short and J 2 bases short, with 13 bases between. CDR3 residues: CASSPVSTPYEQYF. CDR3 nucleotides: TGTGCCAGCAGTCCCGTATCGACCCCCTACGAGCAGTACTTC.